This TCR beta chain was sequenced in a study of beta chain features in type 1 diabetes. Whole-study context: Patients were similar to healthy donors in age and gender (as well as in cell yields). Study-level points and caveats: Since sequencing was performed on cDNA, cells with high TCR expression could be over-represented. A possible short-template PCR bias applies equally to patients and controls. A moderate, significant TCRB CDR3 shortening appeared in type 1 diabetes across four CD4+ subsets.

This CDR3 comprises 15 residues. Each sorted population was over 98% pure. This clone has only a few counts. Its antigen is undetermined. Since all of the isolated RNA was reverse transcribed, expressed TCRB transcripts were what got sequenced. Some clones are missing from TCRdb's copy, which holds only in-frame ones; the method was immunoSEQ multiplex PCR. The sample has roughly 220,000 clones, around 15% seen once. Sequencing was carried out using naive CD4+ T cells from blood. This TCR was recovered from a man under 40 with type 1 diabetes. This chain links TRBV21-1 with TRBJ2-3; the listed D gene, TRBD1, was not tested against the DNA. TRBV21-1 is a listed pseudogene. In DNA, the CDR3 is TGTGCCAGCAGCGTGGGACAGCGGACCACAGATACGCAGTATTTT. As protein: CASSVGQRTTDTQYF.